These T cell receptor beta chains were read from a single sample in a study of cytomegalovirus exposure and HLA in healthy donors. Only in-frame clones appear in the TCRdb table, and some are missing; sequencing was by immunoSEQ multiplex PCR. The table shows 200,000 to 300,000 clones, with almost 85% occurring only once. The sequenced sample was PBMCs. All receptors derive from a woman aged 40 to 50 in good health and CMV-seropositive. CDR3s include the opening cysteine and the closing phenylalanine or tryptophan.

J	V	CDR3
TRBJ2-5	TRBV29-1	CSQTRASGERETQYF
TRBJ1-2	TRBV14	CASSQVFRAGYTF
TRBJ1-3	TRBV7-3	CASKRDSAGNTIYF
.	TRBV18	CASSPRTPGTPPYEQYF
TRBJ1-1	TRBV11-2	CASSLEGDRVRTEAFF
TRBJ1-1	TRBV4-3	CASSQVGEGTEAFF
TRBJ1-6	TRBV9	CASSVGETGRSPLHF
TRBJ2-5	TRBV11-2	CAEQLEETQYF
TRBJ2-5	TRBV5-4	CASSPDRGQLETQYF
TRBJ2-2	TRBV25-1	CASSEWGGTGELFF
TRBJ1-1	TRBV27	CASSPDRVSNTEAFF
TRBJ2-3	TRBV7-6	CASSPSWDSRGDTQYF
TRBJ2-1	TRBV7-8	CASSRDSSYNEQFF
TRBJ1-2	TRBV7-9	CASSQQAGTATYGYTF
TRBJ2-2	TRBV11-3	CASTREKVGELFF
TRBJ1-5	TRBV28	CASSSNSLLQPQHF